The 6 T cell receptor beta chains below come from one sample, sequenced in a study of vaccination and CD4 T cells after COVID-19. Treatment described: roughly 11-day PBMC culture with coronavirus spike peptide pools or control peptides (ViraFEST assay). The Oncomine TCR Beta short-read assay was applied to DNA of cultured CD4+ T cells. TCRdb reanalysed the PCR reads using MiXCR and keeps one entry per CDR3 protein. Of about 15,000 distinct CDR3 sequences listed, around 43% are singletons. These TCRs' antigens remain unknown. The specimen comprised CD4+ T cells from blood, cultured in vitro, sampled before SARS-CoV-2 vaccination. Every receptor here comes from a human donor who received a COVID-19 vaccine.

This rearrangement joins TRBV2 to TRBJ2-1, with 11 positions matching TRBD2. There are 15 residues in the CDR3. CDR1 and CDR2 from the germline V gene are SNHLY and FYNNEI. The V segment lost 6 bases and the J segment 5 bases; nucleotides outside the gene matches: 6. The CDR3 sequence is CASRDLAGGHNEQFF. Written as DNA, the CDR3 is TGTGCCAGCAGAGACCTAGCGGGGGGCCACAATGAGCAGTTCTTC.

This clonotype has a handful of counts. The rearrangement joins TRBV20-1 to TRBJ1-1; weak D call: TRBD1 (5 bases). V shed 5 bases and J shed 1 base, with 8 bases lying between them. The CDR3 is 12 residues long. In germline, CDR1 is DFQATT, CDR2 SNEGSKA (reference sequence). CDR3 in amino acids: CSAVDRNTEAFF. The CDR3 DNA reads TGCAGTGCTGTTGACAGGAACACTGAAGCTTTCTTT.

The rearrangement uses TRBV18 and TRBJ1-2; no firm D call. Trimming took off 2 bases at V and 5 bases at J, with 9 bases between the two ends. Germline CDR1 is KGHSH and CDR2 is LQKENI. The CDR3 extends over 13 amino acids. The CDR3 bases are TGTGCCAGCTCACCATTTACGGGGTATGGCTACACCTTC. Protein sequence: CASSPFTGYGYTF.

The rearrangement uses TRBV10-1 and TRBJ2-2; 10 positions agree with TRBD1. J lost 6 bases, V lost 5 bases, and 9 bases had no gene match. Germline V lookup: CDR1 WNHNN, CDR2 SYGVQD (reference sequence). This CDR3 has 16 residues. Here the CDR3 reads CASSPGQGGIAGELFF. The CDR3 nucleotides are TGCGCCAGCAGTCCCGGACAGGGGGGGATTGCCGGGGAGCTGTTTTTT.

The chain couples TRBV5-4 to TRBJ2-3, with 12 positions matching TRBD2. The CDR3 length is 17 residues. J was trimmed by 6 bases and V by 1 base; bases with no gene match: 9. Germline V gene lookup returns CDR1 SGHNT and CDR2 YYREEE (reference sequence). Here the CDR3 reads CASSLPLAGGPGDTQYF. The CDR3 DNA follows: TGTGCCAGCAGCTTGCCCCTAGCGGGGGGGCCCGGGGATACGCAGTATTTT.

The chain uses TRBV20-1 and TRBJ2-5, with TRBD2 matching 7 bases. The germline V gene has CDR1 DFQATT and CDR2 SNEGSKA (reference sequence). CDR3 length: 15 amino acids. V was pared by 7 bases and J by 5 bases, with 16 bases of the junction left unmatched. CDR3 amino acids: CSVPSGVDWLETQYF. In DNA, the CDR3 is TGCAGTGTACCGAGCGGGGTAGATTGGTTGGAGACCCAGTACTTC.